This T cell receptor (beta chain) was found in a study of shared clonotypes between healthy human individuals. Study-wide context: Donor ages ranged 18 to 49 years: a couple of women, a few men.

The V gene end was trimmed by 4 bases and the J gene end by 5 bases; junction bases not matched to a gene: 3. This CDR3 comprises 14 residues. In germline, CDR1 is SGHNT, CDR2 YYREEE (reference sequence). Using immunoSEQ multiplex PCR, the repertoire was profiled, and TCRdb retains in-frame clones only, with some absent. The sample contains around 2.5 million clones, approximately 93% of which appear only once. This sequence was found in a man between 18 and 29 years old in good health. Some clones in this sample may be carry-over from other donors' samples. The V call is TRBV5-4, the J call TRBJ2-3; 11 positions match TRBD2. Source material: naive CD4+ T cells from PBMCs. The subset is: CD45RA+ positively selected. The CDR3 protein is CASSQGLAGDTQYF. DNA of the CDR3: TGTGCCAGCAGCCAAGGACTAGCGGGAGATACGCAGTATTTT.